Reported below is one T cell receptor beta chain. Its target is unknown. TCRdb redid the calling of the 5' RACE reads with MiXCR, one entry per CDR3 protein. This table has 15,000 to 20,000 distinct CDR3 sequences, 15% to 20% appearing once. Specified time point: blood at routine non-recurrence follow-up after resection. There are 15 residues in the CDR3. V lost 0 bases to trimming and J lost 5 bases; unmatched junction nucleotides: 5. Looked up from germline, CDR1 is WNHNN and CDR2 is SYGVQD (reference sequence). These data belong to a study of spatial heterogeneity in lung cancer. Study-wide context: Where available, sequencing covered follow-up PBMC samples, taken at a median of approximately 23 months after resection. The study, taken as a whole, reports: Expanded tumor TCRs that were ubiquitous appeared in blood more at resection than follow-up.

The genes are TRBV10-1 and TRBJ2-5; TRBD2 matches at 8 bases. This receptor was identified in a male donor with early-stage non-small cell lung cancer. Sequencing was performed on PBMCs, taken at follow-up. CDR3 nucleotides: TGCGCCAGCAGTGAGTCACGGGGGGGACTCGAGACCCAGTACTTC. This sequence encodes CASSESRGGLETQYF.